The source of this T cell receptor (beta chain) is a study of blood T cell repertoires in COVID-19. About the research overall: The study drew acute and convalescent COVID-19 samples from the United States, Italy and Spain. PBMCs, B-cell-depleted T cells, or T cells were the source of the cDNA or gDNA that made up the material.

As for this clone: Compared with germline, one end of the junction differs, possibly owing to a read error.

As handled by the study authors: Scientists estimated how many nucleated cells there were by amplifying reference gene primers. Sequencing was performed with immunoSEQ multiplex PCR; in TCRdb, only in-frame clones are kept and a portion is missing. That table is the source of V, J and clone size, and D and trimming were worked out from the DNA. The table records more than 200,000 clones, about four fifths of them present only once. The receptor was derived from an elderly man with acute or convalescent COVID-19. The specimen was peripheral blood.

CDR3 in amino acids: CASSFGPQGLYGHTF. CDR3 DNA sequence: TGTGCCAGCAGCTTTGGACCGCAGGGCCTCTATGGCCACACCTTC. The chain couples TRBV7-9 to TRBJ1-2, with D possibly TRBD1 on 5 matching bases. From germline, CDR1 is SEHNR and CDR2 FQNEAQ (reference sequence). The CDR3 contains 15 residues.